A selection of T cell receptor beta chains follows, all from one sample in a study of cytomegalovirus exposure and HLA in healthy donors. Produced via immunoSEQ multiplex PCR; TCRdb's table is partial and in-frame only. This sample's table reports 180,000 or so clones. The specimen sequenced was PBMCs. The receptor set was obtained from a boy between 10 and 17 years old in good health and CMV-seronegative. Both conserved end residues are part of each CDR3. D genes are given only for firm matches.

>TRBJ2-7|TRBV27|-
TGTGCCAACAGTTTTCGAGGGCAGGGGGACTCCCCGTACTTC
CANSFRGQGDSPYF
>TRBJ2-5|TRBV5-1|-
TGCGCCAGCAGGACCTTCTGGCGGGGAGTGGGAGAGACCCAGTACTTC
CASRTFWRGVGETQYF
>TRBJ1-5|TRBV6-1|-
TGTGCCAGCAGTCCGGGGGGGGACAGCAATCAGCCCCAGCATTTT
CASSPGGDSNQPQHF
>TRBJ2-7|TRBV6-6|-
TGTGCCAGCAGTCGCGACGCCCGGGACATATCTTACGAGCAGTACTTC
CASSRDARDISYEQYF
>TRBJ2-2|TRBV4-1|-
TGCGCCAGCAGCCAAGATTGGGGGCACCCAACCGACACCGGGGAGCTGTTTTTT
CASSQDWGHPTDTGELFF
>TRBJ1-2|TRBV2|-
TGTGCCAGCAGGGCCTTTGGCATGCCCTATGGCTACACCTTC
CASRAFGMPYGYTF
>TRBJ2-5|TRBV11-2|-
TGTGCCAGCAGCTTAGGGGCGACAGTTCAAGAGACCCAGTACTTC
CASSLGATVQETQYF
>TRBJ2-1|TRBV5-6|-
TGTGCCAGCAGCTTAGAGGCCCGCTTGTTCTTC
CASSLEARLFF
>TRBJ2-5|TRBV1|-
TGCACCAGCAGCATCCGACCAGTGGAGGGAGGGGCGCGGGAGACCCAGTACTTC
CTSSIRPVEGGARETQYF
>TRBJ2-4|TRBV29-1|-
TGCAGCGTTGATGGGAGGACTGGGGCCAAAAACATTCAGTACTTC
CSVDGRTGAKNIQYF
>TRBJ2-1|TRBV30|-
TGTGCCTGGGAGGGGGGGGGTAGGTTCTTC
CAWEGGGRFF
>TRBJ2-3|TRBV18|TRBD1
TGTGCCAGCTCACAGCCCTTCTCCGGGACAGGTTCGGCAGATACGCAGTATTTT
CASSQPFSGTGSADTQYF
>TRBJ2-5|TRBV19|-
TGTGCCAGCGCCCCAGGGGAGCGAGAGACCCAGTACTTC
CASAPGERETQYF
>TRBJ2-7|TRBV5-6|TRBD1
TGTGCCAGCAGCTTGTTGACAGGGGGTAGGAACGAGCAGTACTTC
CASSLLTGGRNEQYF
>TRBJ1-1|TRBV5-6|-
TGTGCCAGCAGCCCAGGGGCCCTCTACACTGAAGCTTTCTTT
CASSPGALYTEAFF
>TRBJ2-7|TRBV7-6|-
TGTGCCAGCGCCCCCGGAGCCGTCTACGAGCAGTACTTC
CASAPGAVYEQYF
>TRBJ2-3|TRBV2|TRBD1
TGTGCCAGCAGTGATCGGGACAGGGGATCAGATACGCAGTATTTT
CASSDRDRGSDTQYF
>TRBJ2-1|TRBV5-1|-
TGCGCCAGCAGACCCCGGGACTTTACCTACAATGAGCAGTTCTTC
CASRPRDFTYNEQFF
>TRBJ2-1|TRBV4-2|-
TGTGCCAGCAGCCAAAGGGGGAGCTCCTACAATGAGCAGTTCTTC
CASSQRGSSYNEQFF
>TRBJ2-5|TRBV7-3|TRBD2
TGTGCCAGCAGCTCCCGGACTAGCGGGGACACCCAGTACTTC
CASSSRTSGDTQYF
>TRBJ1-1|TRBV6-1|-
TGTGCCAGCAGTGAGCCTCCGAGGAACACTGAAGCTTTCTTT
CASSEPPRNTEAFF
>TRBJ1-2|TRBV7-3|TRBD1
TGTGCCAGCAGCTTCGGGCAGGGGGTCTATGGCTACACCTTC
CASSFGQGVYGYTF
>TRBJ2-1|TRBV4-1|-
TGCGCCAGCACGAGCTCCTACAATGAGCAGTTCTTC
CASTSSYNEQFF
>TRBJ2-3|TRBV30|-
TGTGCCTGGAGTGCGGGGGTCCACGATACGCAGTATTTT
CAWSAGVHDTQYF
>TRBJ1-1|TRBV6-5|-
TGTGCCAGCATCAAGACAGCGCAGGTTGCTGAAGCTTTCTTT
CASIKTAQVAEAFF
>TRBJ1-2|TRBV29-1|TRBD1
TGCAGCTTTGCAGGGGGCGCGGGCTATGGCTACACCTTC
CSFAGGAGYGYTF
>TRBJ2-3|TRBV5-1|-
TGCGCCAGCAGCCTGCCTCCGGGTACCCTCACAGATACGCAGTATTTT
CASSLPPGTLTDTQYF
>TRBJ2-5|TRBV7-9|-
TGTGCCAGCAGCTCATCCGGAGAACAGGAACGAGAGACCCAGTACTTC
CASSSSGEQERETQYF
>TRBJ1-3|TRBV6-5|-
TGTGCCAGCAGTCCCACTGGCGGGGGCGGAAACACCATATATTTT
CASSPTGGGGNTIYF
>TRBJ2-1|TRBV6-6|-
TGTGCCAGCGGGGGGAAAAATGAGCAGTTCTTC
CASGGKNEQFF
>TRBJ2-2|TRBV5-4|TRBD1
TGTGCCAGCAGCTTCACAGGGGGCGCAAACACCGGGGAGCTGTTTTTT
CASSFTGGANTGELFF
>TRBJ2-2|TRBV19|-
TGTGCCACCGGACGGAGCGGGTTCACCGGGGAGCTGTTTTTT
CATGRSGFTGELFF
>TRBJ2-7|TRBV11-1|TRBD1
TGTGCCAGCAGCTTTACCCCCGGGACAGGGATGGGCGAGCAGTACTTC
CASSFTPGTGMGEQYF
>TRBJ2-7|TRBV15|-
TGTGCCACCAGCGCCCAATTGGAGGGGTACGAGCAGTACTTC
CATSAQLEGYEQYF
>TRBJ2-7|TRBV7-2|-
TGTGCCAGCAGCTGGACAGAGACCTACGAGCAGTACTTC
CASSWTETYEQYF